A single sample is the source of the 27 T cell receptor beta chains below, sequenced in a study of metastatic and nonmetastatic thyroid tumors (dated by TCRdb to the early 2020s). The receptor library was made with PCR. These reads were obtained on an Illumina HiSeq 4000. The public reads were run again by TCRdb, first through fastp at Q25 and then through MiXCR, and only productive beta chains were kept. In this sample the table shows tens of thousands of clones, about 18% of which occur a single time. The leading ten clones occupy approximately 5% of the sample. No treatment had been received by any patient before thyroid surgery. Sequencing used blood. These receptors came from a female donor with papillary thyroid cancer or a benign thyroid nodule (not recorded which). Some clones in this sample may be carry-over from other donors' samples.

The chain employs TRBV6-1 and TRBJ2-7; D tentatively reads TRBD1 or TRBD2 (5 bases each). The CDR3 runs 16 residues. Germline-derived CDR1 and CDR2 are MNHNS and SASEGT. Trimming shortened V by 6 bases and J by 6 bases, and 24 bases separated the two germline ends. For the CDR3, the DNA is TGTGCCAGCAGGCCCGAAGGGACGGGGCCGGTCTGCGAGCAGTACTTC. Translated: CASRPEGTGPVCEQYF.

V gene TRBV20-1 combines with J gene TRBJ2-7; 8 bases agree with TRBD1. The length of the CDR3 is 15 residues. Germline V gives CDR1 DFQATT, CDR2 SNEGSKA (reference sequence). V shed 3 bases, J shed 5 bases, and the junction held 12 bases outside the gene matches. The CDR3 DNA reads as TGCAGTGCTAGGGGCGCGGGGACAGGTAGCAACGAGCAGTACTTC. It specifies CSARGAGTGSNEQYF.

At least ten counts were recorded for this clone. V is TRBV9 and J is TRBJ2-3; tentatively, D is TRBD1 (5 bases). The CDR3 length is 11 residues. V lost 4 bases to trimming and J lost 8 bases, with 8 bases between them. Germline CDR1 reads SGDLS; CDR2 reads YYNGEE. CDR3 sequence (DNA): TGTGCCAGCAGCAATAGGGGTACGCAGTATTTT. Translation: CASSNRGTQYF. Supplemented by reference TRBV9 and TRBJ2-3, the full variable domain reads DSGVTQTPKHLITATGQRVTLRCSPRSGDLSVYWYQQSLDQGLQFLIQYYNGEERAKGNILERFSAQQFPDLHSELNLSSLELGDSALYFCASSNRGTQYFGPGTRLTVL.

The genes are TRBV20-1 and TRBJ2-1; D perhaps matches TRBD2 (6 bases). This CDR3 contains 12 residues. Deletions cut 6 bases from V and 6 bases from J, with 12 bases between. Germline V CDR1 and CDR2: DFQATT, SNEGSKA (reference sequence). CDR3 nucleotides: TGCAGTGCCGCGGGGCTCCCCAATGAGCAGTTCTTC. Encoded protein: CSAAGLPNEQFF.

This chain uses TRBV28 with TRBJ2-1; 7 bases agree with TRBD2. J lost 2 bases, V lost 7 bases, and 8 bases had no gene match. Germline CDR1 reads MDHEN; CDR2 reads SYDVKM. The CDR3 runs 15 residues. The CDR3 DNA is TGTGCCAGCACCATGGGACTACCGGCCTACAATGAGCAGTTCTTC. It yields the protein CASTMGLPAYNEQFF.

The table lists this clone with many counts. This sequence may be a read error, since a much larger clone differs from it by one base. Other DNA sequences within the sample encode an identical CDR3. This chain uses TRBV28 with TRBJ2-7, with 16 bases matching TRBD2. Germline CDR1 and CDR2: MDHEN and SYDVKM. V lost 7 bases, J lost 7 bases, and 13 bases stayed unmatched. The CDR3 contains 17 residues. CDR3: CASNGPGTSGRAGEQYF. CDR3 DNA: TGTGCCAGCAACGGCCCCGGGACTAGCGGGAGGGCCGGTGAGCAGTACTTC.

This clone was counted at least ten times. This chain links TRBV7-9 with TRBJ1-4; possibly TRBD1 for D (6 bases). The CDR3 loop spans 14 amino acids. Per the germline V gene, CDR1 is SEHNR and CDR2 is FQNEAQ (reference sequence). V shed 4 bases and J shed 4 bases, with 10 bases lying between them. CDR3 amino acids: CASSWQGGNEKLFF. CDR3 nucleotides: TGTGCCAGCAGCTGGCAAGGGGGTAATGAAAAACTGTTTTTT.

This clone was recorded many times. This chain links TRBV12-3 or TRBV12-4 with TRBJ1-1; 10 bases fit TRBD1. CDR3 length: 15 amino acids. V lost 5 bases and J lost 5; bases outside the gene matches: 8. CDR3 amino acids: CASSLPGQGRTEAFF. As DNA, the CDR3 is TGTGCCAGCAGTCTACCGGGACAGGGGAGGACTGAAGCTTTCTTT.

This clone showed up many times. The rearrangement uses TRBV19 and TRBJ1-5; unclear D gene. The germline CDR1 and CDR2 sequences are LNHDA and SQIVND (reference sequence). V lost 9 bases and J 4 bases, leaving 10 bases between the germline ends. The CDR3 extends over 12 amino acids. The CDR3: CASLAPNQPQHF. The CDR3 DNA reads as TGTGCCAGCCTAGCGCCGAATCAGCCCCAGCATTTT. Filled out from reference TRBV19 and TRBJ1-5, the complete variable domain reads DGGITQSPKYLFRKEGQNVTLSCEQNLNHDAMYWYRQDPGQGLRLIYYSQIVNDFQKGDIAEGYSVSREKKESFPLTVTSAQKNPTAFYLCASLAPNQPQHFGDGTRLSIL.

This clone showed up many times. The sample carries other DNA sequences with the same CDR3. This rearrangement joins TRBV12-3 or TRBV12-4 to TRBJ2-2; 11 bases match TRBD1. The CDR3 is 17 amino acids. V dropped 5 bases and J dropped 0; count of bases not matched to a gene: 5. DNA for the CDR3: TGTGCCAGCAGTCGAGGACAGGGGGCGACGAACACCGGGGAGCTGTTTTTT. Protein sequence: CASSRGQGATNTGELFF.

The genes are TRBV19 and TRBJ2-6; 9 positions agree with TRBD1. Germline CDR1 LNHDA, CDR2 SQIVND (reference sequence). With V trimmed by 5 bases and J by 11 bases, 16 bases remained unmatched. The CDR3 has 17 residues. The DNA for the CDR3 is TGTGCCAGTAGTCTCGGGACAGGGCCCTCTGGGTCCTACGTCCTGACTTTC. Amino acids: CASSLGTGPSGSYVLTF.

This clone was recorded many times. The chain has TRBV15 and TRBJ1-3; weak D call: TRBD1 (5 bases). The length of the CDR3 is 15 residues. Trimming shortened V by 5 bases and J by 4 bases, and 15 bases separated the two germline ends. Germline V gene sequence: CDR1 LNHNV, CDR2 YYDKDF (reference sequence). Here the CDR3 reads CATSPPGARGNTIYF. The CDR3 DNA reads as TGTGCCACCAGCCCCCCCGGGGCGAGAGGAAACACCATATATTTT.

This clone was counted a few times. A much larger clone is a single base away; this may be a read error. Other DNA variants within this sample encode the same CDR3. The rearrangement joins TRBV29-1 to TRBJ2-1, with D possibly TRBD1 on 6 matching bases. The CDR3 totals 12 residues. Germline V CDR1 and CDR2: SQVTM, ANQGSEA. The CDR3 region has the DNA TGTAGCGTCGGGGACACCTACAATGAGCAGTTCTTC. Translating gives CSVGDTYNEQFF.

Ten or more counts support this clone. The CDR3 here is CASSDGAGANVLTF. The CDR3 region has the DNA TGTGCCAGCAGTGATGGGGCTGGGGCCAACGTCCTGACTTTC. This rearrangement joins TRBV6-1 to TRBJ2-6, with D hard to call. Germline V gives CDR1 MNHNS, CDR2 SASEGT. Trimming cost V 3 bases and J 2 bases, with 5 bases left between them. CDR3 length: 14 residues.

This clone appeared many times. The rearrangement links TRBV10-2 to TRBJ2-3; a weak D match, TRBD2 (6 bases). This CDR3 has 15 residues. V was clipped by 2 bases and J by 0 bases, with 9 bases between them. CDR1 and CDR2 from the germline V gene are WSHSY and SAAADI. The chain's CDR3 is CASSERESSTDTQYF. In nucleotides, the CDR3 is TGCGCCAGCAGTGAGCGGGAGTCCAGCACAGATACGCAGTATTTT.

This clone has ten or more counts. Here the CDR3 reads CASSSRQTNEKLFF. CDR3 DNA: TGTGCCAGCAGCTCAAGGCAGACTAATGAAAAACTGTTTTTT. This chain uses TRBV7-9 with TRBJ1-4, with D hard to call. The V end was cut by 4 bases, the J end by 2 bases, with 8 bases between. Per the germline V gene, CDR1 is SEHNR and CDR2 is FQNEAQ (reference sequence). CDR3 length equals 14 residues.

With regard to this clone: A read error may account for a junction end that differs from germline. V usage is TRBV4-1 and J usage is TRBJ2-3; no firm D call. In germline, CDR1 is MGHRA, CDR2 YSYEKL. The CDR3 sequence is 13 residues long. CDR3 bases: TGCGCCAGCATCCAAGAGCTTGTAGATACGCAGTATTTT. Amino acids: CASIQELVDTQYF.

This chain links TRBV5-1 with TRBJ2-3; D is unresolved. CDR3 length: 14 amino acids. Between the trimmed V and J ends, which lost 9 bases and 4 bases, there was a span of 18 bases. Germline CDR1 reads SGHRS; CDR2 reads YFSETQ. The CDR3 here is CATTLVPHPDTQYF. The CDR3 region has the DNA TGCGCCACTACATTAGTACCCCACCCAGATACGCAGTATTTT.

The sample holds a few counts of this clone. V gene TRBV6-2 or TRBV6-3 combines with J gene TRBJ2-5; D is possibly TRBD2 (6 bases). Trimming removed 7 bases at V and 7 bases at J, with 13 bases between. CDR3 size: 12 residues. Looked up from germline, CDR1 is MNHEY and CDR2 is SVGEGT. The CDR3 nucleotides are TGTGCCAGCAACTTCGGGGGTGGGACCCAGTACTTC. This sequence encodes CASNFGGGTQYF.

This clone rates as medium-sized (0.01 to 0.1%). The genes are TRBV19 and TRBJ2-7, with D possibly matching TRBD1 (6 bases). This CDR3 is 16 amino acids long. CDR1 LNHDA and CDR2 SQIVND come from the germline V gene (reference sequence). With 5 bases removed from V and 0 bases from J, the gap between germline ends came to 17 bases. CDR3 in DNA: TGTGCCAGTAGTTTCAGGACGGAGGACAGCTCCTACGAGCAGTACTTC. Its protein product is CASSFRTEDSSYEQYF.

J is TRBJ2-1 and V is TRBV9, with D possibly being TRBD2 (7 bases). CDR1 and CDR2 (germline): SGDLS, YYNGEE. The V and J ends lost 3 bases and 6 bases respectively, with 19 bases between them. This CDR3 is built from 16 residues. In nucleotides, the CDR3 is TGTGCCAGCAGCGAGGGGGGTGCGGGAGAAGGCAATGAGCAGTTCTTC. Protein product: CASSEGGAGEGNEQFF.

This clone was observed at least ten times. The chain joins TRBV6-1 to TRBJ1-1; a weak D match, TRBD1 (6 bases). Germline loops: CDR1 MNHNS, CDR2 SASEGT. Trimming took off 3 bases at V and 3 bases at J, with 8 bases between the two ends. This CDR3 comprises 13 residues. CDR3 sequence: CASSEGAHTEAFF. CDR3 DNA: TGTGCCAGCAGTGAGGGGGCGCACACTGAAGCTTTCTTT.

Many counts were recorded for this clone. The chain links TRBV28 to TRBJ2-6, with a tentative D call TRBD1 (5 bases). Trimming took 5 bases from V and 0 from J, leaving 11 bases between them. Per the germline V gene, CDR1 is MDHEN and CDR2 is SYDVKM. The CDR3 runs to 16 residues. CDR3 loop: CASSTSTDSGANVLTF. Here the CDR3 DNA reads TGTGCCAGCAGTACATCGACAGACTCTGGGGCCAACGTCCTGACTTTC.

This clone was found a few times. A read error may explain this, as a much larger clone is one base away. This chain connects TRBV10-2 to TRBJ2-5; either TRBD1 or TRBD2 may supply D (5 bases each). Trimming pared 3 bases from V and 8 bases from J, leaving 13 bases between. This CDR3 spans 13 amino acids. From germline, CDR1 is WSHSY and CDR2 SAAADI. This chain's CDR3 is CASSDGGRDTQYF. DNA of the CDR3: TGCGCCAGCAGTGATGGGGGAAGAGATACCCAGTACTTC.

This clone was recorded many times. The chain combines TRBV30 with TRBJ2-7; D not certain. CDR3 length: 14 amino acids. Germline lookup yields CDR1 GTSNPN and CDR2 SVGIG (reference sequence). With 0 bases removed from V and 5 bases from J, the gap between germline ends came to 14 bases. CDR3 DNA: TGTGCCTGGAGTGTAAAGGGCATTGGGGACGAGCAGTACTTC. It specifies CAWSVKGIGDEQYF.

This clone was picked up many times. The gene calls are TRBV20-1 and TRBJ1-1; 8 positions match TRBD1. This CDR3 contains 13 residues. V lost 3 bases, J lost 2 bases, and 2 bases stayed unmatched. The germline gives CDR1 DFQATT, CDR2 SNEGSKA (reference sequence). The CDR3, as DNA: TGCAGTGCTAGGGACAGGGTAAACACTGAAGCTTTCTTT. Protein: CSARDRVNTEAFF.

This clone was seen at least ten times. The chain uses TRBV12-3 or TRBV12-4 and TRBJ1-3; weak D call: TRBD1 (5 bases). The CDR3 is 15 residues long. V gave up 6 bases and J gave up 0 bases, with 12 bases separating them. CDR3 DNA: TGTGCCAGCAGCTCGCCCCAGGGCTCTGGAAACACCATATATTTT. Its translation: CASSSPQGSGNTIYF.